The clone carrying this T cell receptor beta chain was recorded at least ten times. What it binds is not known. This record belongs to a study of neurological immune-mediated disorders. Study-wide results and limits: Healthy controls had more TCR clonal expansion than multiple sclerosis, which showed the least, whereas HTLV-1-associated myelopathy showed the most. Among expanded clones, no CDR3 amino acid sequences were shared across subjects, a pattern suggesting private repertoires in all groups.

V was pared by 6 bases and J by 4 bases, with 5 bases of the junction left unmatched. This CDR3 has 16 amino acids. The unsorted libraries were produced from 2 million PBMCs held at -80 C. Template-switch 5'RACE cDNA synthesis added a 10-nucleotide unique molecular identifier. TCRdb reanalysed the 5' RACE reads using MiXCR and keeps one entry per CDR3 protein. The data show under 40,000 distinct CDR3 sequences, less than 15% seen once. The material sequenced was PBMCs. This chain connects TRBV12-3 or TRBV12-4 to TRBJ2-6, with TRBD1 matching 11 bases. The sequence derives from a woman between 50 and 59 years old with HTLV-1-associated myelopathy (HAM/TSP). The CDR3: CASSGTGGWGANVLTF. CDR3 in DNA: TGTGCCAGCAGCGGGACAGGGGGATGGGGGGCCAACGTCCTGACTTTC.